This T cell receptor (beta chain) was obtained from a study of beta chain features in type 1 diabetes (dated by TCRdb to 2016 to 2018). For the study in its entirety: Patients and healthy donors did not differ in mean age, gender distribution, total cell number or subset yield. A total of approximately 100 million sorted cells were examined across all samples, and the number of cells per subset was strongly correlated with RNA yield. In the study, recently diagnosed type 1 diabetes patients and matched healthy donors were compared on the TCRB repertoires of their sorted circulating CD4+ T cell subsets. Whereas all 30 or so donors provided naive and central memory subsets, regulatory and stem cell-like memory subsets were isolated from just 8 patients and about 8 healthy donors.

A single peripheral blood draw of around 120 mL on average was collected from each donor into heparinised tubes. Naive, central memory, regulatory and stem cell-like memory CD4+ T cells were sorted on a BD FACSAria II using a panel including CD45RO, CCR7, CD25, CD127, CD95 and CD27. All sorted populations exceeded 95% purity. PBMCs were isolated right away by Lymphoprep density gradient centrifugation and were stained directly, without culture. So that batch effects would be minimized, each experiment stained and sorted samples in pairs, pairing one healthy donor with one patient. All of the isolated RNA was reverse transcribed with the High Capacity cDNA Reverse Transcription Kit, so expressed TCRB transcripts were sequenced. Naive, central memory and regulatory T cell samples underwent deep immunoSEQ sequencing, averaging roughly 3.4 million total reads per sample. After sorted cells were lysed in RLT buffer, RNA was extracted with DNase-treated RNeasy Micro or Mini kits, with the choice depending on cell number. To prevent cross-contamination, each cell subset was processed individually, whereas patient and healthy donor samples were processed jointly. The immunoSEQ multiplex PCR was used to amplify TCRB sequences from cDNA, generating 87-bp fragments that spanned the CDR3 region. The amplicons were sequenced using the Illumina HiSeq platform. The original methods were these. PCR bias was corrected computationally using synthetic template baselines, and reads within Hamming distance 2 were collapsed, with unmergeable singletons discarded. Reads were aligned against IMGT to assign V, D and J genes, CDR3 length and insertions or deletions at six rearrangement sites. Within each subset, clonotype counts were normalized to sorted cell number, and only after that were true diversity and Gini coefficients computed with the tcR R package. Repertoire sharing was quantified using the overlap coefficient calculated on TCRB nucleotide sequences. As a proxy for the pre-selection repertoire, out-of-frame TCRB sequences from naive cells were analyzed. The immuneACCESS repertoire file appears here via TCRdb, limited to in-frame rearrangements. These files lack a portion of the clones; in checked studies, under half of the deficit traces to unresolved V genes, and the cause of the others is not known. V and J calls and clone size come straight from that table; D and trimming were deduced from the DNA. This sample is represented by hundreds of thousands of clones; 15% to 18% of them were singletons. The top ten hold 0.07% to 0.095% of the sample.

The CDR3 starts with the cysteine, ends with the phenylalanine, and has 12 residues. Only the CDR3 part of the read is kept: 36 bases, read in frame from the first base. For CDR1 and CDR2, the germline V gene lists SNHLY and FYNNEI. V is clipped by 4 bases and J by 7 bases, and the sequence between their germline boundaries is 7 bases long. The study at large found these results: Because cDNA was sequenced instead of genomic DNA, activated cells with high expression could be over-represented, although the groups did not differ in activation or CD3 levels. In all four CD4+ subsets, TCRB CDR3 length was moderately but significantly shorter in type 1 diabetes patients. Naive, central memory and regulatory TCRB repertoires appeared to be more alike among patients than among healthy donors. Fewer insertions and more nucleotide deletions at VDJ recombination sites were observed in patients with type 1 diabetes, implying thymic rearrangement abnormalities. PCR might favor shorter templates, but patient and control samples were amplified and corrected together, so any skew would affect both groups equally. HLA sub-analyses involved small numbers of individuals, so any influence of HLA type on TCRB rearrangement remained unresolved.

Worth noting for this clone: Its cognate antigen has yet to be identified. Within one base of it there is no much larger clone, and no base qualities were kept.

The V and J genes are TRBV2 and TRBJ2-2; possibly the D gene is TRBD2, per 5 matching bases. Specimen: naive CD4+ T cells from blood. The cell subset or site label here, explained by the study, means: true naive CD4+ T cells. This receptor was obtained from a man in his late teens or twenties in good health. The DNA reads TGTGCCAGCAGTGGAGGGAACGGGGAGCTGTTTTTT. It translates as CASSGGNGELFF.